Reported below is one T cell receptor (beta chain). Its cognate antigen is unknown. CD4+ T cells were isolated after less than 13 days of culture. The person was diagnosed with PCR-confirmed SARS-CoV-2 infection between March and December 2020. It was on days 3 and 7 that half the medium was replaced with IL-2 medium. These data come from a study of vaccination effects on CD4 cells after COVID-19. TCRdb's copy holds only in-frame clones and misses some; the assay was immunoSEQ multiplex PCR. In the table there are tens of thousands of clones, approximately 70% of which are singletons. The material was CD4+ T cells from PBMCs cultured without peptide, obtained before COVID-19 vaccination. The TCR was taken from a human donor who had a prior SARS-CoV-2 infection.

The DNA for the CDR3 is TGTGCCAGCAGCTTAGTGGGCCGGGAGGACACAGATACGCAGTATTTT. It yields the protein CASSLVGREDTDTQYF. The V and J genes are TRBV11-2 and TRBJ2-3; 7 bases fit TRBD2. The V and J ends lost 1 base and 2 bases, in that order; junction bases with no gene match: 6. The length of the CDR3 is 16 residues. Germline CDR1 reads SGHAT; CDR2 reads FQNNGV.